This TCR beta chain was sequenced in a study of T cells in Graves' hyperthyroidism and ophthalmopathy. In germline, CDR1 is SGHDT, CDR2 YYEEEE. There are 12 residues in the CDR3. V lost 4 bases, J lost 6 bases, and 10 bases lay in between. Hyperthyroidism had been newly diagnosed in patients aged 18 to 65, and its duration was under 2 months. Patients showing uncontrolled infection, other autoimmune disease, pregnancy or lactation were ineligible. What was amplified from RNA transcripts were TCR beta CDR3 regions. The primer set for the first-round RT-PCR of the TCR CDR3 was HTBI. In TCRdb, the multiplex PCR reads were re-called with MiXCR into one record per CDR3 protein. The sample has 550,000 to 650,000 distinct CDR3 sequences, 12% to 15% seen once; the top ten hold roughly 14%. This clonotype was picked up many times. Its antigen is unidentified. Findings and limits, study-wide: Among clonotypes expanded in thyroid above 0.001, most were also found in blood.

This TCR was recovered from a woman in her thirties or forties with Graves' hyperthyroidism. V and J are TRBV5-6 and TRBJ2-5; no reliable D call. The sample taken for sequencing was blood. Here the CDR3 DNA reads TGTGCCAGCAGCCGACTCGGGCAGACCCAGTACTTC. Translated: CASSRLGQTQYF.